Listed below are T cell receptor beta chains from one sample, sequenced in a study of human thymus T cells. Repertoires were generated with immunoSEQ multiplex PCR, while TCRdb's copy carries only in-frame clones and drops some. The table lists around 44,000 clones, nearly 95% of them singletons. Material: blood. All receptors derive from a boy younger than two with a congenital heart defect but otherwise immunologically healthy. Both conserved end residues are part of each CDR3. The D gene is left open where the match is weak. Clone size is stated in some rows and not others, as once, few, many or a class when expanded.

D gene: NA; J gene: TRBJ2-7; V gene: TRBV30; clone size: once; CDR3 protein: CAAGAIYEQYF; CDR3 DNA: TGTGCCGCCGGCGCCATCTACGAGCAGTACTTC
D gene: NA; J gene: TRBJ1-1; V gene: TRBV28; clone size: NA; CDR3 protein: CASSPHFWGDTEAFF; CDR3 DNA: TGTGCCAGCAGTCCGCACTTCTGGGGGGACACTGAAGCTTTCTTT
D gene: TRBD2; J gene: TRBJ2-7; V gene: TRBV5-8; clone size: NA; CDR3 protein: CASSLVGSGDSYEQYF; CDR3 DNA: TGTGCCAGCAGCTTGGTGGGTAGCGGGGACTCCTACGAGCAGTACTTC
D gene: NA; J gene: TRBJ1-1; V gene: TRBV5-6; clone size: NA; CDR3 protein: CASSFNGGGTEAFF; CDR3 DNA: TGTGCCAGCAGCTTCAACGGGGGCGGGACTGAAGCTTTCTTT
D gene: NA; J gene: TRBJ2-7; V gene: TRBV29-1; clone size: NA; CDR3 protein: CSVALGRSSYEQYF; CDR3 DNA: TGCAGCGTGGCGTTGGGACGGAGCTCCTACGAGCAGTACTTC
D gene: NA; J gene: TRBJ2-2; V gene: TRBV10-2; clone size: few; CDR3 protein: CASTRTNTGELFF; CDR3 DNA: TGCGCCAGCACCCGGACGAACACCGGGGAGCTGTTTTTT
D gene: NA; J gene: TRBJ1-1; V gene: TRBV5-1; clone size: NA; CDR3 protein: CASSLGQETMNTEAFF; CDR3 DNA: TGCGCCAGCAGCTTGGGACAGGAGACCATGAACACTGAAGCTTTCTTT
D gene: NA; J gene: TRBJ2-3; V gene: TRBV10-3; clone size: once; CDR3 protein: CAISGGPGTDTQYF; CDR3 DNA: TGTGCCATCAGTGGCGGCCCGGGCACGGATACGCAGTATTTT
D gene: NA; J gene: TRBJ2-3; V gene: TRBV5-1; clone size: NA; CDR3 protein: CASSLGGGPTDTQYF; CDR3 DNA: TGCGCCAGCAGCTTGGGTGGGGGGCCCACAGATACGCAGTATTTT
D gene: TRBD2; J gene: TRBJ2-3; V gene: TRBV7-3; clone size: NA; CDR3 protein: CASSPSGGRDTQYF; CDR3 DNA: TGTGCCAGCAGCCCTAGCGGGGGCAGAGATACGCAGTATTTT
D gene: TRBD2; J gene: TRBJ2-7; V gene: TRBV7-9; clone size: NA; CDR3 protein: CASSPSGIISYEQYF; CDR3 DNA: TGTGCCAGCAGCCCAAGCGGGATCATCTCCTACGAGCAGTACTTC
D gene: TRBD2; J gene: TRBJ2-3; V gene: TRBV13; clone size: NA; CDR3 protein: CASSPLAGDTQYF; CDR3 DNA: TGTGCCAGCAGCCCTCTAGCGGGAGATACGCAGTATTTT
D gene: TRBD1; J gene: TRBJ1-2; V gene: TRBV18; clone size: NA; CDR3 protein: CASSAGTGGGYTF; CDR3 DNA: TGTGCCAGCTCCGCCGGGACAGGGGGTGGCTACACCTTC
D gene: TRBD1; J gene: TRBJ1-6; V gene: TRBV5-6; clone size: NA; CDR3 protein: CASSHPTGSSYNSPLHF; CDR3 DNA: TGTGCCAGCAGCCATCCGACAGGGAGCTCCTATAATTCACCCCTCCACTTT
D gene: TRBD2; J gene: TRBJ2-3; V gene: TRBV4-1; clone size: NA; CDR3 protein: CASSLREGTAGGSTDTQYF; CDR3 DNA: TGCGCCAGCAGCCTCCGAGAGGGTACGGCGGGGGGCTCCACAGATACGCAGTATTTT